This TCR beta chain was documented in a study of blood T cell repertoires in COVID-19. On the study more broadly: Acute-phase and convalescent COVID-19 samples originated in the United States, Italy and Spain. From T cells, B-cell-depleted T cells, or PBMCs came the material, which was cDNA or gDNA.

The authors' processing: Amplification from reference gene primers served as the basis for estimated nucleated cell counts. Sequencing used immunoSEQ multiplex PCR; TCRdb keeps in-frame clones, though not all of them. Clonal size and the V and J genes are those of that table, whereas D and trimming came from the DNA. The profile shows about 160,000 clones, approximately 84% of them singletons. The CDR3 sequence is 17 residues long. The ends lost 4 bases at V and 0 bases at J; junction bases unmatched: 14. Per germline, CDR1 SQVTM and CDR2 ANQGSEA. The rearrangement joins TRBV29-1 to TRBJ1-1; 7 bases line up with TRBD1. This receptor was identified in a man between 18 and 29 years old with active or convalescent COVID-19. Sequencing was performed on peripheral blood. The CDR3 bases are TGCAGCGTTGTAATGTGGCGTCTTGGACAGGTGAACACTGAAGCTTTCTTT. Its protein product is CSVVMWRLGQVNTEAFF.